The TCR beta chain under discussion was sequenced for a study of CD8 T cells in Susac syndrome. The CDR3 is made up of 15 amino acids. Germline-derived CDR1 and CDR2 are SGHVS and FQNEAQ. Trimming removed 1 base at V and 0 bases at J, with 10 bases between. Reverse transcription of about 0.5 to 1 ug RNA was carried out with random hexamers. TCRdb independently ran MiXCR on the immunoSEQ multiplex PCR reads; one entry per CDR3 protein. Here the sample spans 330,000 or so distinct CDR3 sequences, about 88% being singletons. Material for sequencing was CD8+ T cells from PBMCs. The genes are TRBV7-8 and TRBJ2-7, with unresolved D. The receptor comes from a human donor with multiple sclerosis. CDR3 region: CASSLVVSSSYEQYF. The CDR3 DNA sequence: TGTGCCAGCAGCTTAGTTGTGTCCAGCTCCTACGAGCAGTACTTC.